A single sample is the source of the 9 T cell receptor beta chains below, sequenced in a study of T-cell memory formation after mild COVID-19. TCRdb processed the 5' RACE reads anew with MiXCR; each CDR3 protein has one entry. The repertoire includes some 86,000 distinct CDR3 sequences, 20% to 30% of them detected once, and over 40% sits in the top ten. The sequenced sample was PBMCs or a T cell subset sorted from them (not recorded which). The receptors come from a man between 18 and 35 years old who had mild COVID-19 (a few samples of this study predate the infection). Cell type and time point are not known.

This clonotype came up many times. In nucleotides, the CDR3 is TGTGCCAGCAGTTACTCTAGTGAGCAGTTCTTC. This codes for CASSYSSEQFF. The chain links TRBV6-6 to TRBJ2-1; no firm D call. V lost 0 bases to trimming and J lost 9 bases, with 3 bases between them. CDR1 is MNHNY and CDR2 is SVGAGI in the germline V gene (reference sequence). The CDR3 consists of 11 residues.

The V and J genes are TRBV28 and TRBJ2-2; a weak D match, TRBD2 (5 bases). The CDR3 runs 13 residues. Germline V lookup: CDR1 MDHEN, CDR2 SYDVKM. The V end lost 5 bases, the J end lost 5 bases, and 9 bases lay between the germline ends. CDR3 amino acids: CASSLKRTGELFF. The CDR3, as DNA: TGTGCCAGCAGTCTAAAGCGGACCGGGGAGCTGTTTTTT.

This clonotype was detected many times. The rearrangement joins TRBV4-1 to TRBJ2-3, with 7 bases fitting TRBD2. The V gene end was trimmed by 4 bases and the J gene end by 2 bases; junction bases not matched to a gene: 6. Germline V gives CDR1 MGHRA, CDR2 YSYEKL. The length of the CDR3 is 15 residues. DNA for the CDR3: TGCGCCAGCAGCCCAGGGACTACATACACAGATACGCAGTATTTT. It is translated as CASSPGTTYTDTQYF.

The rearrangement joins TRBV28 to TRBJ2-6; D unresolved. The germline V gene has CDR1 MDHEN and CDR2 SYDVKM. V was shortened by 4 bases and J by 4 bases, with 17 bases between the two germline ends. This CDR3 region has 17 residues. The CDR3 region has the DNA TGTGCCAGCAGTTGGACCCCACTTAAGGCGGGGGCCAACGTCCTGACTTTC. Translating it yields CASSWTPLKAGANVLTF. Full variable domain (outside the CDR3, taken from reference TRBV28 and TRBJ2-6): DVKVTQSSRYLVKRTGEKVFLECVQDMDHENMFWYRQDPGLGLRLIYFSYDVKMKEKGDIPEGYSVSREKKERFSLILESASTNQTSMYLCASSWTPLKAGANVLTFGAGSRLTVL.

The chain carries TRBV5-1 and TRBJ1-5; 10 positions agree with TRBD1. The CDR3 consists of 16 residues. V was clipped by 4 bases and J by 0 bases; unmatched bases: 4. The germline CDR1 and CDR2 sequences are SGHRS and YFSETQ. Here the CDR3 reads CASSPGTGDSNQPQHF. In nucleotides, the CDR3 is TGCGCCAGCAGCCCTGGGACAGGGGATAGCAATCAGCCCCAGCATTTT. The variable domain in full, with the rest retrieved from reference TRBV5-1 and TRBJ1-5, is KAGVTQTPRYLIKTRGQQVTLSCSPISGHRSVSWYQQTPGQGLQFLFEYFSETQRNKGNFPGRFSGRQFSNSRSEMNVSTLELGDSALYLCASSPGTGDSNQPQHFGDGTRLSIL.

The chain carries TRBV19 and TRBJ1-5; D is perhaps TRBD1 (5 bases). The V and J ends lost 4 bases and 2 bases respectively, with 12 bases between them. The CDR3 runs 15 residues. CDR1 and CDR2 from the germline V gene are LNHDA and SQIVND (reference sequence). The CDR3 nucleotides are TGTGCCAGTAGTACTCATATGGGGGGCAATCAGCCCCAGCATTTT. Its protein product is CASSTHMGGNQPQHF. Full variable domain (missing parts from reference TRBV19 and TRBJ1-5): DGGITQSPKYLFRKEGQNVTLSCEQNLNHDAMYWYRQDPGQGLRLIYYSQIVNDFQKGDIAEGYSVSREKKESFPLTVTSAQKNPTAFYLCASSTHMGGNQPQHFGDGTRLSIL.

There are a few counts of this clonotype. This chain connects TRBV5-1 to TRBJ2-3, with TRBD2 identical over 13 bases. J was trimmed by 2 bases and V by 4 bases; bases with no gene match: 4. The CDR3 sequence is 16 residues long. Germline assignment: CDR1 SGHRS and CDR2 YFSETQ. The DNA for the CDR3 is TGCGCCAGCAGCGCTGGACTAGCGGGGGTCACAGATACGCAGTATTTT. Amino acids: CASSAGLAGVTDTQYF.

This clonotype was picked up a small number of times. This chain connects TRBV2 to TRBJ2-3, with D uncertain. Per the germline V gene, CDR1 is SNHLY and CDR2 is FYNNEI. Trimming removed 8 bases at V and 1 base at J, with 10 bases between. This CDR3 contains 13 residues. CDR3 sequence (DNA): TGTGCCAGCCTAAGCTATGGCACAGATACGCAGTATTTT. It yields the protein CASLSYGTDTQYF.

The CDR3 nucleotides read TGTGCCAGCAGTACGAGGGACAGGCGACAGCCCCAGCATTTT. Residues: CASSTRDRRQPQHF. The chain carries TRBV6-6 and TRBJ1-5; 8 bases are shared with TRBD1. V lost 5 bases, J lost 7 bases, and 7 bases stayed unmatched. The CDR3 runs 14 residues. Germline-derived CDR1 and CDR2 are MNHNY and SVGAGI (reference sequence).